These T cell receptor beta chains were read from a single sample in a study of CD8 T cells in ankylosing spondylitis. TCRdb called the 5' RACE reads again in MiXCR, with one record for every CDR3 protein. The sample yields around 890,000 distinct CDR3 sequences, 12% seen once. Sequencing input: blood, either unsorted or a sorted T cell fraction (not recorded which). These receptor sequences come from a male donor with ankylosing spondylitis. Each CDR3 is given with its conserved first and last residue. The size entry is marked missing in some rows and otherwise reads once, few, many or a size class.

V	length	size	CDR3
TRBV24-1	14	few	CATSDLHVENEQYF
TRBV7-7	16	few	CASSLLAGSSTDTQYF
TRBV29-1	12	many	CSGGFSYNEQFF
TRBV11-1	14	-	CASSLAGGPDEQFF
TRBV6-1	14	few	CATSRDRWIPEAFF
TRBV4-2	17	few	CASSQDRGLAGGETQYF
TRBV12-3/TRBV12-4	13	few	CASRTGGEETQYF
TRBV7-9	13	-	CASSLTDRTEAFF
TRBV3-1	14	-	CASSQQGSQETQYF
TRBV5-1	16	-	CASSPGPLNSNQPQHF
TRBV20-1	11	many	CSARRDTEAFF
TRBV15	13	few	CATSIGGDYGYTF
TRBV10-2	17	-	CASSDLQGAAESYEQYF
TRBV24-1	12	-	CATSDSGETQYF
TRBV10-3	14	many	CAISESRGTGELFF
TRBV4-2	15	-	CASTQGGGGNQPQHF
TRBV20-1	13	-	CSAIRTSDTEAFF
TRBV11-2	17	-	CASSRREGVSSYNEQFF
TRBV7-2	15	-	CASSTRKSTGYEQYF
TRBV10-2	14	-	CASSEGLALYEQYF
TRBV7-2	13	-	CASSGGRGGEQFF
TRBV5-6	12	many	CASSLEHTEAFF
TRBV11-2	14	-	CASSSWTGDTEAFF
TRBV9	17	few	CASSVGMGRSYNSPLHF
TRBV20-1	13	-	CSALIDRNYGYTF
TRBV6-1	13	-	CASTRKRNTEAFF
TRBV11-2	14	few	CASRTWGAEDIQYF
TRBV7-2	17	-	CASSFGTGGGVNTEAFF
TRBV12-3/TRBV12-4	12	few	CASSLGQGKLFF
TRBV7-6	11	-	CASSLAGTLVF
TRBV7-8	15	few	CASSPPGQSNYGYTF
TRBV6-5	17	few	CASSYSIGLAAAYEQYF
TRBV7-9	12	many	CASSQPSETQYF
TRBV7-2	15	few	CASSFLGRVGETQYF
TRBV14	17	-	CASSPRTTSGSYNEQFF
TRBV4-3	14	-	CASSLGTGRPPLHF
TRBV18	15	-	CASSPLAGVGNEQFF
TRBV20-1	13	many	CSAADSPDQPQHF
TRBV7-8	16	many	CASSLRTSGELETQYF
TRBV18	12	many	CASSPGTDTQYF
TRBV7-8	19	-	CASSFRGLAGRSSYNEQFF
TRBV28	14	few	CASSSTGLATEQYF
TRBV7-3	13	many	CASSRTHPNEQFF
TRBV7-2	15	-	CASSLGGGGKNIQYF
TRBV5-3	16	-	CARSWKGTRYTDTQYF
TRBV5-6	15	many	CASSPLAESTDTQYF
TRBV11-2	18	-	CASSLETGYGSETDTQYF
TRBV9	14	-	CASSVGLGTDTQYF
TRBV18	16	-	CASSPVGGVSNQPQHF
TRBV29-1	14	many	CSVEDRTANYGYTF
TRBV20-1	14	few	CSAIRPPGHNEQFF
TRBV10-3	13	-	CAISEAANYGYTF
TRBV5-5	14	few	CASSLEGNRNTIYF
TRBV7-2	14	many	CASSLAGGWETQYF
TRBV20-1	12	-	CSARGVGQPQHF
TRBV12-5	14	-	CASGPGQGATEAFF